These T cell receptor beta chains were read from a single sample in a study of T cells expressing NK-cell markers. TCRdb reanalyzed the 5' RACE reads, giving one entry per CDR3 protein sequence and no DNA. The table lists 150,000 to 170,000 distinct CDR3 sequences, with 37% in the top ten. The specimen was blood T cells: a sorted CD56 or NKG2C T cell subset, CD4+ or CD8+ T cells, or bulk PBMC T cells (not recorded which). All receptors derive from a woman aged 45 to 65 in good health. Both conserved end residues are part of each CDR3.

TRBJ2-3,TRBV3-1,CASSQDRRGYTDTQYF
TRBJ2-1,TRBV5-5,CASSSGGQTYNEQFF
TRBJ2-2,TRBV5-5,CASSLVTSSGELFF
TRBJ2-7,TRBV5-6,CASSSQSLEQYF
TRBJ2-1,TRBV30,CAWIRDTYNEQFF
TRBJ2-3,TRBV7-9,CASSFPASHSTDTQYF
TRBJ2-1,TRBV15,CATSRTGGDYNEQFF
TRBJ2-7,TRBV7-7,CASSLGQGITYEQYF
TRBJ2-7,TRBV3-1,CASSQTRTGWFYEQYF
TRBJ2-1,TRBV12-3/TRBV12-4,CASSPDGTFNEQFF
TRBJ2-5,TRBV12-3/TRBV12-4,CASSSQREEGTQYF
TRBJ1-5,TRBV7-6,CASSMGRGNQPQHF
TRBJ1-5,TRBV5-1,CASSLSPDSNQPQHF
TRBJ1-5,TRBV12-3/TRBV12-4,CASGSRGQGIDQPQHF
TRBJ2-2,TRBV7-9,CASSHPTGTDGTGELFF
TRBJ2-3,TRBV5-1,CASSLRQHTDTQYF
TRBJ2-1,TRBV20-1,CSARDRRGYNEQFF
TRBJ2-7,TRBV11-3,CASSPRDNSYEQYF
TRBJ1-1,TRBV12-5,CASGLKVNTEAFF
TRBJ2-5,TRBV7-9,CASRNQETQYF
TRBJ2-7,TRBV12-5,CASGFWGAHNEQYF
TRBJ2-1,TRBV19,CASSIVSSNEQFF
TRBJ2-6,TRBV7-9,CASSWNEGAGANVLTF
TRBJ2-7,TRBV11-2,CASSFPSYEQYF
TRBJ1-1,TRBV5-1,CASMEIVGTEAFF
TRBJ1-5,TRBV12-3/TRBV12-4,CASSRIQNQPQHF
TRBJ1-2,TRBV24-1,CATSESRDFPGGYTF
TRBJ2-5,TRBV24-1,CATSDPPGPQGETQYF
TRBJ2-3,TRBV10-3,CAIRLRDRSTDTQYF
TRBJ1-1,TRBV7-8,CASSLQGVYTEAFF
TRBJ1-4,TRBV6-5,CASSYFAGIDNEKLFF
TRBJ2-1,TRBV4-2,CASSQSSGPFDEQFF
TRBJ1-1,TRBV5-1,CASSTGGGDPEAFF
TRBJ2-1,TRBV27,CASSLLGADEQFF
TRBJ2-3,TRBV2,CASRSSGSSTDTQYF
TRBJ2-1,TRBV7-9,CASSPTSGRNRNNEQFF
TRBJ2-1,TRBV6-5,CASSYYAGGSYNEQFF
TRBJ1-2,TRBV4-1,CASSPPGEGRAGYTF
TRBJ1-4,TRBV18,CARDLIATNEKLFF
TRBJ2-1,TRBV12-5,CASGPGLAASNEQFF
TRBJ2-1,TRBV28,CASSTGPRNEQFF
TRBJ1-5,TRBV10-3,CAASDGFNSPQHF
TRBJ2-1,TRBV4-1,CASSHRQAMGEQFF
TRBJ2-3,TRBV5-8,CASSFIENTDTQYF
TRBJ2-3,TRBV6-6,CASSYPGLDTQYF
TRBJ2-1,TRBV5-5,CASSLNHLAGLEQFF
TRBJ2-3,TRBV2,CASRTIRDRGPDTQYF
TRBJ2-1,TRBV10-3,CAIVRDRLDNEQFF
TRBJ2-3,TRBV3-1,CASSPGTSSTDTQYF
TRBJ2-7,TRBV3-1,CASSGGRWRLGSYEQYF
TRBJ2-7,TRBV27,CASSLGVASYEQYF